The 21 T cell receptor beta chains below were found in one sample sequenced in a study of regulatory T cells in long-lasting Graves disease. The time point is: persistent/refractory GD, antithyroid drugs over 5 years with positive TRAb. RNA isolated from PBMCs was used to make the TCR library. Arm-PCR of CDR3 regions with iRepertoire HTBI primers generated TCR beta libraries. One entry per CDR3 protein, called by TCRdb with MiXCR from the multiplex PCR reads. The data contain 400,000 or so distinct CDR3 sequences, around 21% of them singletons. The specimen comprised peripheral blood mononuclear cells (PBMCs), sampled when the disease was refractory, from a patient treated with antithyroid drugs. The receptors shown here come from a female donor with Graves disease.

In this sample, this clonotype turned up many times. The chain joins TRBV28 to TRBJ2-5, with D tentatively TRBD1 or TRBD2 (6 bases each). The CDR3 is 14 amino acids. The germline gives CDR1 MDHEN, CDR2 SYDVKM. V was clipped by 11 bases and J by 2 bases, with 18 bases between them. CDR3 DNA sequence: TGTGCCGGTCTAAGCTGGAGGGGGCAAGAGACCCAGTACTTC. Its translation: CAGLSWRGQETQYF.

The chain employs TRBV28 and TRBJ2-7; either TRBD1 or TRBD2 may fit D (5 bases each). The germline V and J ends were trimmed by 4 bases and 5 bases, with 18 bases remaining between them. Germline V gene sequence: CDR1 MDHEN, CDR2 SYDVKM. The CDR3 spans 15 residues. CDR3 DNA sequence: TGTGCCAGCAGTTCCTTAGTGGGGGTTGCGGACGAGCAGTACTTC. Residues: CASSSLVGVADEQYF.

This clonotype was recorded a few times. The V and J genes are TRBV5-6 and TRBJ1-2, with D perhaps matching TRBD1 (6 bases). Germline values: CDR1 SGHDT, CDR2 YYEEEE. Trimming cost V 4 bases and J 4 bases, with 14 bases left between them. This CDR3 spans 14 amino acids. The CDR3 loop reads CASSPRTALYGYTF. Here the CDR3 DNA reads TGTGCCAGCAGCCCGCGGACAGCACTCTATGGCTACACCTTC. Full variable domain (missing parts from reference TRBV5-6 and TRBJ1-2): DAGVTQSPTHLIKTRGQQVTLRCSPKSGHDTVSWYQQALGQGPQFIFQYYEEEERQRGNFPDRFSGHQFPNYSSELNVNALLLGDSALYLCASSPRTALYGYTFGSGTRLTVV.

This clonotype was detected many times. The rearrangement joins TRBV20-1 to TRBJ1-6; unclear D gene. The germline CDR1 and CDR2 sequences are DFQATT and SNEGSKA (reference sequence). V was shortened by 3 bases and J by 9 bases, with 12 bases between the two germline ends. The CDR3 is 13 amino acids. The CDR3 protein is CSASLGYGSPLHF. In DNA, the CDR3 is TGCAGTGCTAGTTTGGGATACGGTTCACCCCTCCACTTT.

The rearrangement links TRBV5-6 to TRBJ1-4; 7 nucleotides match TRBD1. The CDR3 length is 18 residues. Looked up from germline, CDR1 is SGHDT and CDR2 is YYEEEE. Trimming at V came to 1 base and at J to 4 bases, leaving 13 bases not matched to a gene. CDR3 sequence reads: CASSLRTGHPRSNEKLFF. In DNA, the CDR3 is TGTGCCAGCAGCTTGAGGACAGGTCACCCTCGAAGTAATGAAAAACTGTTTTTT.

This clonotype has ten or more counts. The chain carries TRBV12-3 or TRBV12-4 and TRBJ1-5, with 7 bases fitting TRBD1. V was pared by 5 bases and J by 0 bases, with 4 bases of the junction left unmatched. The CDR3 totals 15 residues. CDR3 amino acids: CASSPTGFSNQPQHF. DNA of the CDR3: TGTGCCAGCAGTCCGACAGGGTTTAGCAATCAGCCCCAGCATTTT.

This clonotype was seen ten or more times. The CDR3 nucleotides are TGTGCCAGCAGCTTAGGCCAATGGACAGGGGCGTACTACGAGCAGTACTTC. It codes for CASSLGQWTGAYYEQYF. The V gene is TRBV7-2, the J gene TRBJ2-7; TRBD1 aligns across 9 bases. After removal of 1 base from V and 3 bases from J, the junction contained 10 bases not matched to a gene. The germline V gene has CDR1 SGHTA and CDR2 FQGNSA. The CDR3 has 17 amino acids.

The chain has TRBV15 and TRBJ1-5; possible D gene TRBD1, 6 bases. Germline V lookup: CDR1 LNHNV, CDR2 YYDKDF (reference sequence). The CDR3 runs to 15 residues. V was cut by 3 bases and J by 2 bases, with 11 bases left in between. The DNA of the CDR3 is TGTGCCACCAGCAGCGGGGGCATTGGCAATCAGCCCCAGCATTTT. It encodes CATSSGGIGNQPQHF.

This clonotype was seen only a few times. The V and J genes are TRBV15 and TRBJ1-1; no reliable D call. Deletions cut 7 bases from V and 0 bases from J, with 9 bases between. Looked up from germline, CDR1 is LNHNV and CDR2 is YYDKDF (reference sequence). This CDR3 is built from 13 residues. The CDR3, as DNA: TGTGCCACCACCCGGGAAGTGAACACTGAAGCTTTCTTT. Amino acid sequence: CATTREVNTEAFF.

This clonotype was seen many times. This CDR3 reads CASRGAYYEQYF. The CDR3 DNA reads TGTGCCAGCAGGGGGGCCTACTACGAGCAGTACTTC. V gene TRBV11-2 combines with J gene TRBJ2-7; TRBD1 is a possible D gene (6 bases). Germline values: CDR1 SGHAT, CDR2 FQNNGV. CDR3 length: 12 amino acids. Trimming stripped 6 bases from V and 3 bases from J, with 9 bases between.

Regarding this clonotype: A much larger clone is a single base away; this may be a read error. The CDR3 nucleotides are TGTGCCAACAGCTTGGGGGACCCGTTTATCTCCTACGAGCAGTACTTC. Amino acids: CANSLGDPFISYEQYF. J is TRBJ2-7 and V is TRBV5-8; D is possibly TRBD1 or TRBD2 (5 bases each). This CDR3 comprises 16 residues. From germline, CDR1 is SGHTS and CDR2 YDEGEE. Supplemented by reference TRBV5-8 and TRBJ2-7, the full variable domain reads EAGVTQSPTHLIKTRGQQATLRCSPISGHTSVYWYQQALGLGLQFLLWYDEGEERNRGNFPPRFSGRQFPNYSSELNVNALELEDSALYLCANSLGDPFISYEQYFGPGTRLTVT.

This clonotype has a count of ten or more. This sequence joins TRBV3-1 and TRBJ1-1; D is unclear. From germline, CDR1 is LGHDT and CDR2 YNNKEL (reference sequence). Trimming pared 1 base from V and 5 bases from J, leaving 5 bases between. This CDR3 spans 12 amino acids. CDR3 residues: CASSQVETEAFF. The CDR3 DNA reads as TGTGCCAGCAGCCAAGTCGAGACTGAAGCTTTCTTT.

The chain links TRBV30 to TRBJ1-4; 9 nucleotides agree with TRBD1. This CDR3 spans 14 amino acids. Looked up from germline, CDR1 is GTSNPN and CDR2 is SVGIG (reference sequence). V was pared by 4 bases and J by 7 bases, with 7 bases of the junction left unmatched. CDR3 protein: CAWTRTGASEKLFF. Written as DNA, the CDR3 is TGTGCCTGGACCCGGACAGGGGCGTCTGAAAAACTGTTTTTT.

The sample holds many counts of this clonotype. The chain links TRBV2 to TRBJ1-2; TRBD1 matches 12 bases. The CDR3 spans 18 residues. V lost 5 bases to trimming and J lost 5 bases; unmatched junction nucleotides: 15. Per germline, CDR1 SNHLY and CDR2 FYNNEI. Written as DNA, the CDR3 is TGTGCCAGCAGTTACTCTGGGACAGGGGGCGCGACCCTGTATGGCTACACCTTC. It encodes CASSYSGTGGATLYGYTF.

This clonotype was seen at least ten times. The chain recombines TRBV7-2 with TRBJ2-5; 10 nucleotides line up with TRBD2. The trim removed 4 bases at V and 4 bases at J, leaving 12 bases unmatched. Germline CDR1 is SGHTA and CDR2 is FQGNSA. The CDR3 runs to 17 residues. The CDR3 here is CASSSDRRSGRGETQYF. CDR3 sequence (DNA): TGTGCCAGCAGCTCCGACAGGCGGAGCGGGAGGGGAGAGACCCAGTACTTC.

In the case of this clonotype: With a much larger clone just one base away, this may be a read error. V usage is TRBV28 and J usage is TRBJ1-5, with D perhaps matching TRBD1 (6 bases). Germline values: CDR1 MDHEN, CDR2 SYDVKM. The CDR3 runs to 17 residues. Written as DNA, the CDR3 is TGTGCCAGCAGTCCCGAGTTAGGTCTTGGGGGCAATCAGCTCCAGCATTTT. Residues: CASSPELGLGGNQLQHF.

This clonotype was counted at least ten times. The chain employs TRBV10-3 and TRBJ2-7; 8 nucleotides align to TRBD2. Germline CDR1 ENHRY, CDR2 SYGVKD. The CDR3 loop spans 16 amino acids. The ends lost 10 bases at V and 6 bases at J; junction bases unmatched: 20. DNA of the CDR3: TGTGCCAGCAGCTTTCCACCCGGGACTAGTGTGGGCGAGCAGTACTTC. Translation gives CASSFPPGTSVGEQYF.

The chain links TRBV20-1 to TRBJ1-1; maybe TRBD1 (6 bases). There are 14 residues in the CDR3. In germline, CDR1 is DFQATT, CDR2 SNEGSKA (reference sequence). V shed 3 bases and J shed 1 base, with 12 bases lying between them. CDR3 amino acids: CSASDRQENTEAFF. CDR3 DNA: TGCAGTGCTAGTGACAGGCAAGAGAACACTGAAGCTTTCTTT.

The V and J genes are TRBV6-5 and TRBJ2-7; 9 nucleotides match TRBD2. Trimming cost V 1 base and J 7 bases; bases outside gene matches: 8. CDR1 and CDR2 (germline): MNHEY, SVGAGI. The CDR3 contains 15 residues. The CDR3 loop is CASSYFQGLAVEQYF. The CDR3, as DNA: TGTGCCAGCAGTTACTTTCAGGGACTAGCTGTGGAGCAGTACTTC.

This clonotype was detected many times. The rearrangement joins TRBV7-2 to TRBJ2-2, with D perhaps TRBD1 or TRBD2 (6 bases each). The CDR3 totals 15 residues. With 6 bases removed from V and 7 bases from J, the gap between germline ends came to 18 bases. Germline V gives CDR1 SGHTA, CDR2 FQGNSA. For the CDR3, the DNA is TGTGCCAGCAGGATAGGGGGGACTCTCGGCGGGGAGCTGTTTTTT. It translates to CASRIGGTLGGELFF.

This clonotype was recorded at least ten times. The CDR3 sequence: CASSLTAAGELFF. Here the CDR3 DNA reads TGTGCCAGCAGCTTAACAGCAGCTGGGGAGCTGTTTTTT. The chain combines TRBV11-2 with TRBJ2-2; no reliable D call. The V and J ends lost 2 bases and 8 bases respectively, with 9 bases between them. CDR1 and CDR2 (germline): SGHAT, FQNNGV. The CDR3 consists of 13 residues.